This T cell receptor (beta chain) stems from a study of blood T cell repertoires in COVID-19. Study as a whole: From the United States, Italy and Spain came samples of acute and convalescent COVID-19.

The CDR3 is 14 amino acids. The germline CDR1 and CDR2 sequences are SGHRS and YFSETQ. Trimming left V 4 bases short and J 5 bases short, with 15 bases between. Assay: immunoSEQ multiplex PCR; the TCRdb copy retains only in-frame clones and omits some. The table includes around 100,000 clones, roughly 90% detected once. This TCR was sampled from a woman aged 60-75 years with acute or convalescent COVID-19. What was sequenced was peripheral blood. The rearrangement uses TRBV5-1 and TRBJ2-5, with D possibly matching TRBD2 (5 bases). Here the CDR3 reads CASSILGVGETQYF. The CDR3 DNA follows: TGCGCCAGCAGCATACTAGGAGTCGGGGAGACCCAGTACTTC. The full variable domain, in which reference TRBV5-1 and TRBJ2-5 provide the parts outside the CDR3, is KAGVTQTPRYLIKTRGQQVTLSCSPISGHRSVSWYQQTPGQGLQFLFEYFSETQRNKGNFPGRFSGRQFSNSRSEMNVSTLELGDSALYLCASSILGVGETQYFGPGTRLLVL.